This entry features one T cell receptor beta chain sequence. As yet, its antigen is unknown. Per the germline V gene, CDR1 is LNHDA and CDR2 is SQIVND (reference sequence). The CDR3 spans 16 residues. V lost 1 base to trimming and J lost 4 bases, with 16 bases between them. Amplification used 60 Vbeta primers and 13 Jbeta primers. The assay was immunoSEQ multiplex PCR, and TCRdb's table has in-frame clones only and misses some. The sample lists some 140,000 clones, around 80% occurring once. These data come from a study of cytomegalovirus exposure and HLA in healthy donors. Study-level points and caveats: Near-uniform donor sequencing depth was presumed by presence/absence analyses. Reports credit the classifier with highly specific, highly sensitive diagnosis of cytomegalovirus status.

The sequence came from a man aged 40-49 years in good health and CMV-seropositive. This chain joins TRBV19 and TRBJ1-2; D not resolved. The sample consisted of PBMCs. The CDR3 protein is CASSIAGRLVSYGYTF. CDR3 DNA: TGTGCCAGTAGTATAGCCGGAAGGCTAGTTAGCTATGGCTACACCTTC.